The source of this T cell receptor (beta chain) is a study of blood T cell repertoires in COVID-19. Study context: The samples span acute and convalescent COVID-19 from the United States, Italy and Spain.

TCRdb's copy holds only in-frame clones and misses some; the assay was immunoSEQ multiplex PCR. The sample includes approximately 250,000 clones, around 86% of them seen just once. Germline V CDR1 and CDR2: MDHEN, SYDVKM. CDR3 length equals 11 residues. The ends were cut back, 8 bases at V and 6 bases at J, with 10 bases in the middle. This receptor was obtained from a man between 18 and 35 years old with active or convalescent COVID-19. Material for sequencing was peripheral blood. This chain uses TRBV28 with TRBJ1-2, with D perhaps TRBD1 (5 bases). In DNA, the CDR3 is TGTGCCAGCCTTGCAGGGAATGGCTACACCTTC. Protein product: CASLAGNGYTF.